Listed here are 18 T cell receptor beta chains from one sample, sequenced in a study of shared clonotypes between healthy human individuals. Measured with immunoSEQ multiplex PCR; TCRdb has only the in-frame clones, and not every one. This table holds millions of clones, over 85% found once. Input material: naive CD4+ T cells from PBMCs. Subset noted: CD45RA+ positively selected. The receptors stem from a man in his late teens or twenties in good health. Some clones in this sample may be carry-over from other donors' samples.

V is TRBV10-1 and J is TRBJ1-4; D ambiguous. CDR3 size: 16 residues. V gave up 3 bases and J gave up 0 bases, with 11 bases separating them. Germline CDR1 reads WNHNN; CDR2 reads SYGVQD (reference sequence). DNA for the CDR3: TGCGCCAGCAGTGATACCACCCTTGCAACTAATGAAAAACTGTTTTTT. It encodes CASSDTTLATNEKLFF.

The chain couples TRBV9 to TRBJ2-1, with D unclear. CDR1 is SGDLS, CDR2 YYNGEE, per germline. There are 15 residues in the CDR3. The V end was cut by 0 bases, the J end by 2 bases, with 9 bases between. For the CDR3, the DNA is TGTGCCAGCAGCGTAGCGGCCGATACCTACAATGAGCAGTTCTTC. Its protein is CASSVAADTYNEQFF.

The chain links TRBV4-1 to TRBJ1-1, with TRBD1 matching 9 bases. Germline V CDR1 and CDR2: MGHRA, YSYEKL. V lost 3 bases, J lost 4 bases, and 6 bases stayed unmatched. This CDR3 is 15 amino acids long. The CDR3 sequence: CASSQATGGITEAFF. The DNA of the CDR3 is TGCGCCAGCAGCCAGGCGACAGGGGGTATCACTGAAGCTTTCTTT.

This clone was picked up one time. The CDR3 loop reads CASSSREGGEQYF. CDR3 coding DNA: TGTGCCAGTAGTTCAAGGGAGGGCGGCGAGCAGTACTTC. The chain uses TRBV19 and TRBJ2-7, with TRBD2 identical over 7 bases. Germline CDR1 LNHDA, CDR2 SQIVND (reference sequence). The CDR3 is 13 amino acids. The V and J ends lost 5 bases and 6 bases, in that order; junction bases with no gene match: 7.

About this clone: Compared with germline, one end of the junction differs, possibly owing to a read error. This CDR3 is also generated by other DNA sequences in the sample. The chain has TRBV5-1 and TRBJ2-5; D remains ambiguous. Germline V gives CDR1 SGHRS, CDR2 YFSETQ. The length of the CDR3 is 13 residues. The CDR3 loop reads CASSLVDQETQYF. DNA of the CDR3: TGCGCCAGCAGCTTGGTCGACCAGGAGACCCAGTACTTC.

The gene calls are TRBV23-1 and TRBJ1-1; 8 bases match TRBD1. Being an ORF, TRBV23-1 has a function that is uncertain. J lost 11 bases, V lost 2 bases, and 7 bases had no gene match. This CDR3 comprises 13 residues. The chain's CDR3 is CASSQRQGAMAFF. The DNA for the CDR3 is TGCGCCAGCAGTCAACGGCAGGGGGCAATGGCTTTCTTT.

The CDR3 sequence is CASSPPGTPGNTIYF. Written as DNA, the CDR3 is TGTGCCAGCAGCCCACCCGGGACCCCAGGAAACACCATATATTTT. This chain links TRBV7-9 with TRBJ1-3; D might be TRBD1 (5 bases). The length of the CDR3 is 15 residues. Trimming cost V 5 bases and J 4 bases, with 15 bases left between them. From germline, CDR1 is SEHNR and CDR2 FQNEAQ (reference sequence). Full variable domain (missing parts from reference TRBV7-9 and TRBJ1-3): DTGVSQNPRHKITKRGQNVTFRCDPISEHNRLYWYRQTLGQGPEFLTYFQNEAQLEKSRLLSDRFSAERPKGSFSTLEIQRTEQGDSAMYLCASSPPGTPGNTIYFGEGSWLTVV.

The V and J genes are TRBV15 and TRBJ2-2; D uncertain. Germline V CDR1 and CDR2: LNHNV, YYDKDF (reference sequence). The CDR3 spans 16 residues. V was clipped by 0 bases and J by 4 bases, with 12 bases between them. The CDR3 region has the DNA TGTGCCACCAGCAGAGATATACGGCAGGCCACCGGGGAGCTGTTTTTT. It is translated as CATSRDIRQATGELFF.

V and J are TRBV7-9 and TRBJ2-7; 12 positions match TRBD2. CDR3 length: 17 amino acids. The ends lost 1 base at V and 3 bases at J; junction bases unmatched: 7. Germline V CDR1 and CDR2: SEHNR, FQNEAQ (reference sequence). The CDR3 DNA is TGTGCCAGCAGCTTAGAACTTGGACTAGCGGGGAACTACGAGCAGTACTTC. This translates into CASSLELGLAGNYEQYF.

The chain has TRBV5-4 and TRBJ2-3, with D uncertain. The CDR3 is 14 amino acids. Between the trimmed V and J ends, which lost 4 bases and 2 bases, there was a span of 11 bases. The V gene's germline CDR1 is SGHNT and CDR2 YYREEE (reference sequence). The CDR3 sequence: CASSGADSTDTQYF. In nucleotides, the CDR3 is TGTGCCAGCAGCGGCGCAGACTCCACAGATACGCAGTATTTT.

This chain connects TRBV11-2 to TRBJ2-7; D not certain. CDR3 length equals 12 residues. Germline V gene sequence: CDR1 SGHAT, CDR2 FQNNGV. V lost 1 base and J lost 6, with 7 bases in between. Written as DNA, the CDR3 is TGTGCCAGCAGCTTAGCCCCCTTCGAGCAGTACTTC. Translation gives CASSLAPFEQYF.

The chain employs TRBV23-1 and TRBJ2-1; tentatively, D is TRBD1 or TRBD2 (5 bases each). TRBV23-1 is noted as an ORF with a role that remains uncertain. The CDR3 has 12 residues. With 4 bases removed from V and 8 bases from J, the gap between germline ends came to 9 bases. CDR3 sequence: CASSLGVHEQFF. The CDR3 bases are TGCGCCAGCAGTCTGGGGGTCCATGAGCAGTTCTTC.

This clone was recorded only once. Here the CDR3 reads CASSLGQGSDETQYF. The CDR3 DNA sequence: TGCGCCAGCAGCTTGGGACAGGGTAGCGACGAGACCCAGTACTTC. The J gene is TRBJ2-5, the V gene TRBV5-1, with 7 bases aligning to TRBD1. From germline, CDR1 is SGHRS and CDR2 YFSETQ. This CDR3 region has 15 residues. Trimming cost V 0 bases and J 5 bases; bases outside gene matches: 7.

The rearrangement uses TRBV6-6 and TRBJ2-7; 7 bases fit TRBD2. CDR3 length equals 12 residues. V shed 4 bases, J shed 5 bases, and the junction held 2 bases outside the gene matches. From germline, CDR1 is MNHNY and CDR2 SVGAGI (reference sequence). CDR3 nucleotides: TGTGCCAGCAGTTCCGGGGGGAACGAGCAGTACTTC. It specifies CASSSGGNEQYF.

The chain links TRBV23-1 to TRBJ2-1; D is unclear. TRBV23-1 falls under the ORF class, with uncertain function. This CDR3 is built from 16 residues. Trimming cost V 3 bases and J 8 bases, with 20 bases left between them. The CDR3 sequence is CASSQGRRMALHEQFF. The CDR3 DNA reads as TGCGCCAGCAGTCAGGGTCGTCGAATGGCTCTCCATGAGCAGTTCTTC.

The J gene is TRBJ2-7, the V gene TRBV21-1; the table's D call, TRBD1, has no DNA check behind it. TRBV21-1 is shown as a pseudogene. The CDR3 has 14 amino acids. Here the CDR3 DNA reads TGTGCCAGCACCCCATTGAAAGGGGGCTACGAGCAGTACTTC. Translated, it gives CASTPLKGGYEQYF.

The V and J genes are TRBV11-2 and TRBJ2-3; D uncertain. The V end was cut by 2 bases, the J end by 6 bases, with 9 bases between. This CDR3 contains 13 residues. Germline values: CDR1 SGHAT, CDR2 FQNNGV. The CDR3, as DNA: TGTGCCAGCAGCTTATCTCTCACGGATACGCAGTATTTT. As protein: CASSLSLTDTQYF.

In this sample, this clone turned up once. The genes are TRBV10-3 and TRBJ2-7; D is perhaps TRBD1 (6 bases). Germline CDR1 and CDR2: ENHRY and SYGVKD. The germline V and J ends were trimmed by 5 bases and 5 bases, with 10 bases remaining between them. There are 12 residues in the CDR3. DNA of the CDR3: TGTGCCATCAGTACAGGGCTGAACGAGCAGTACTTC. Its translation: CAISTGLNEQYF.